The text below deals with one T cell receptor (beta chain). This sample stems from a study of blood T cell repertoires in COVID-19. Original processing notes: The authors estimated nucleated cell counts from reference gene primer amplification. Profiling relied on immunoSEQ multiplex PCR, and the TCRdb table lists in-frame clones only, not all of them. D and trimming come from the DNA, and the V and J calls and clone size come from that table. Altogether roughly 200,000 clones are present, approximately 85% being singletons, with the ten largest covering around 6%. The CDR3 has 16 residues. The trim removed 1 base at V and 5 bases at J, leaving 11 bases unmatched. Per the germline V gene, CDR1 is MDHEN and CDR2 is SYDVKM.

This TCR derives from a middle-aged man with acute COVID-19. Sequenced material: PBMCs or T cells enriched from blood (not recorded which). V gene TRBV28 combines with J gene TRBJ2-7; 7 nucleotides match TRBD2. In DNA, the CDR3 is TGTGCCAGCAGTTTATTCTGGGGGGGTGGTAGTGACGAGCAGTACTTC. Translation gives CASSLFWGGGSDEQYF.